This T cell receptor beta chain was recovered during a study of T cells in tumors after PD-1 blockade. Turning to the study itself: Patients received pembrolizumab 200 mg every 3 weeks or cemiplimab 350 mg every 2 weeks. Daily vismodegib 150 mg continued in a subset of anti-PD-1-treated patients. Findings and limits, study-wide: Some novel exhausted tumor clones appeared in pre-treatment blood, suggesting peripheral recruitment.

CDR1 is SNHLY, CDR2 FYNNEI, per germline. The CDR3 is 16 amino acids. After removal of 7 bases from V and 8 bases from J, the junction contained 12 bases not matched to a gene. Template: tumor biopsy or peripheral blood genomic DNA, about 616-6,500 ng per sample. The table came from immunoSEQ multiplex PCR; TCRdb's copy has only in-frame clones and leaves some out. The profile shows roughly 49,000 clones, over 70% of them singletons. On this clone itself: What it recognizes is unknown. The sample carries other DNA sequences with the same CDR3.

V is TRBV2 and J is TRBJ2-1; 12 nucleotides line up with TRBD2. The source is a human donor with basal cell carcinoma. The sample was PBMCs, taken before anti-PD-1 treatment. The CDR3 loop reads CASKASGGAGGHEQFF. The CDR3 coding sequence is TGTGCCAGCAAGGCTAGCGGGGGGGCAGGGGGCCATGAGCAGTTCTTC.